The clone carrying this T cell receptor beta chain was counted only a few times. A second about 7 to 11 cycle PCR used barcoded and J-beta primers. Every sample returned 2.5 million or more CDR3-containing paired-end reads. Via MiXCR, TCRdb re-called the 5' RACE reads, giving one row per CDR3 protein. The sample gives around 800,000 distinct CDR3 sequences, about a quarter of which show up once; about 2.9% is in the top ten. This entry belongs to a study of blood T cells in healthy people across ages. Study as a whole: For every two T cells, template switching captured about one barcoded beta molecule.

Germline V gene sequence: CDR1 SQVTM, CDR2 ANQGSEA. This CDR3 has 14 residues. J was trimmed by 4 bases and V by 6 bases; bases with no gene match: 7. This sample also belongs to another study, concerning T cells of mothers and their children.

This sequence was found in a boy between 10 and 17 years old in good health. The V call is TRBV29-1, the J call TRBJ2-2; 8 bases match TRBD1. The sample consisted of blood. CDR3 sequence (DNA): TGCAGCGTGGGGGGACAGGTGGGCACCGGGGAGCTGTTTTTT. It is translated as CSVGGQVGTGELFF.